These T cell receptor beta chains were read from a single sample in a study of tissue T cells after allogeneic stem cell transplantation. TCRdb's table, derived via immunoSEQ multiplex PCR, lists solely in-frame clones and lacks some. The sample has 9,500 to 10,000 clones; 60% to 70% are singletons. The sequencing here drew on tissue from the stomach, taken at autopsy. Receptors originate from a male donor older than 55 with lung cancer. The CDR3 runs from the conserved cysteine through the conserved F or W. A D gene is named only where the DNA matches it firmly. For some rows the clone size is stated as once, few or many, or as a class when expanded; others skip it.

clone_size d_call j_call v_call cdr3_nt cdr3_aa
few NA TRBJ2-7 TRBV27 TGTGCCAGCAGTTTAAAGGTAGGACCCTACGAGCAGTACTTC CASSLKVGPYEQYF
NA TRBD1 TRBJ1-5 TRBV7-6 TGTGCCAGCAGCAAGGCGACCGGGACAGGGCTTCAGCCCCAGCATTTT CASSKATGTGLQPQHF
NA NA TRBJ1-2 TRBV4-3 TGCGCCAGCAGCCAAGATTTTGGGGGCGTAAACTATGGCTACACCTTC CASSQDFGGVNYGYTF
few NA TRBJ2-2 TRBV27 TGTGCCAGCAGTTTATTTGGACACAACCTAGTTGCCGGGGAGCTGTTTTTT CASSLFGHNLVAGELFF
NA TRBD2 TRBJ2-1 TRBV18 TGTGCCAGCTCACCTAGCGGGGGGGCAGTCAATGAGCAGTTCTTC CASSPSGGAVNEQFF
medium-sized TRBD1 TRBJ2-7 TRBV5-1 TGCGCCAGCAGCTTGGATACAGGGGGAAGGTACGAGCAGTACTTC CASSLDTGGRYEQYF
NA NA TRBJ1-1 TRBV12-3/TRBV12-4 TGTGCCAGCAGCACTCGGGGTTTTACTGAAGCTTTCTTT CASSTRGFTEAFF
NA NA TRBJ2-4 TRBV28 TGTGCCAGCAGTTTCGTGGACCAAAACATTCAGTACTTC CASSFVDQNIQYF
NA NA TRBJ1-5 TRBV28 TGTGCCAGCAGCCTCGGTCAAGGATCCAATCAGCCCCAGCATTTT CASSLGQGSNQPQHF
NA NA TRBJ2-5 TRBV20-1 TGCAGTGCTAGTTACGGTCAAGAGACCCAGTACTTC CSASYGQETQYF
few TRBD2 TRBJ2-1 TRBV6-6 TGTGCCAGCAGTGTGGGACTAGCGGTTGAGCAGTTCTTC CASSVGLAVEQFF
NA NA TRBJ2-4 TRBV10-3 TGTGCCATCAGTGAGTCGGGGGCAGGGAACATTAAAAACATTCAGTACTTC CAISESGAGNIKNIQYF
once NA TRBJ2-5 TRBV7-6 TGTGCCAGCAGACCGCCCCAGGCCGCCGGGGAGACCCAGTACTTC CASRPPQAAGETQYF
once TRBD1 TRBJ1-6 TRBV5-1 TGCGCCAGCAGCTTGGGACAGGGGGCTGGTTCACCCCTCCACTTT CASSLGQGAGSPLHF
NA NA TRBJ1-1 TRBV5-4 TGTGCCACGGAAACTAGGGCTGAAGCTTTCTTT CATETRAEAFF
NA NA TRBJ1-2 TRBV27 TGTGCCAGCAGTTTACGGGGGAACTATGGCTACACCTTC CASSLRGNYGYTF
few NA TRBJ2-7 TRBV11-2 TGTGCCAGCAGCTCTTGGGCGTCCTACGAGCAGTACTTC CASSSWASYEQYF
NA TRBD1 TRBJ2-1 TRBV24-1 TGTGCCACCAGTCTAAGACAGGGGTCGGCCAATGAGCAGTTCTTC CATSLRQGSANEQFF
NA NA TRBJ1-2 TRBV20-1 TGCAGTGCTGCCCCCGGGACACACGACACCTTC CSAAPGTHDTF
NA NA TRBJ2-6 TRBV4-3 TGCGCCAGCAGCCAAGAGGGCAAGGCCAACGTCCTGACTTTC CASSQEGKANVLTF
NA NA TRBJ2-7 TRBV13 TGTGCCAGCAGCTCAACCGGGGCCTCCTACGAGCAGTACTTC CASSSTGASYEQYF
NA NA TRBJ2-5 TRBV2 TGTGCCAGCAGTGAAAAAGAACGGGGCCGCGGGACCCAGTACTTC CASSEKERGRGTQYF
NA TRBD2 TRBJ2-3 TRBV19 TGTGCCAGTACCGAGGGACTAGCGGGAGACGATACGCAGTATTTT CASTEGLAGDDTQYF
NA NA TRBJ1-2 TRBV11-2 TGTGCCAGCAGTTTGGGTAACTATGGCTACACCTTC CASSLGNYGYTF
NA NA TRBJ2-1 TRBV6-1 TGTGCCAGCAGTGCGTCCTTAGCGGAGATCTACTACAATGAGCAGTTCTTC CASSASLAEIYYNEQFF
few TRBD2 TRBJ2-7 TRBV7-2 TGTGCCAGCAGCTTGCTAGCGGGGTCCTACGAGCAGTACTTC CASSLLAGSYEQYF
NA NA TRBJ1-2 TRBV6-5 TGTGCCAGCAGCCTACGTGGGCGATATGGCTACACCTTC CASSLRGRYGYTF
NA NA TRBJ2-1 TRBV7-3 TGTGCCAGCAGCTTAGGGCCCTCCGGAGAGCAGTTCTTC CASSLGPSGEQFF
few NA TRBJ1-2 TRBV27 TGTGCCAGCAGTCCGTCCCCTGCCTATGGCTACACCTTC CASSPSPAYGYTF
NA TRBD1 TRBJ1-2 TRBV19 TGTGCCAGTAGTAAGGCCCCTTCCGGCGGGACAGTGAACTATGGCTACACCTTC CASSKAPSGGTVNYGYTF
few NA TRBJ1-5 TRBV10-3 TGTGCCATCAGTGAGCCAACAGGGCTGGGGGTTGGGCCCCAGCATTTT CAISEPTGLGVGPQHF
NA TRBD1 TRBJ2-7 TRBV6-2/TRBV6-3 TGTGCCAGCAGTTACGCACCGGGACAGGACCCCTACGAGCAGTACTTC CASSYAPGQDPYEQYF
once NA TRBJ2-2 TRBV9 TGTGCCAGCAGCGTAGCCGACCCTCACACCGGGGAGCTGTTTTTT CASSVADPHTGELFF
NA NA TRBJ2-1 TRBV25-1 TGTGCCGGCCGTAAAGTGTTCTTC CAGRKVFF
NA NA TRBJ1-5 TRBV7-9 TGTGCCAGCAGCTCGAGCGAAGGCCCTAATCAGCCCCAGCATTTT CASSSSEGPNQPQHF
NA NA TRBJ1-1 TRBV11-2 TGTGCCAGCAGCTTAGATCCGCGGGCTGAAGCTTTCTTT CASSLDPRAEAFF
NA NA TRBJ2-7 TRBV7-8 TGTGCCAGCAGCTTAGTCCTCGACCCAATCAGGTCCTACGAGCAGTACTTC CASSLVLDPIRSYEQYF
medium-sized TRBD2 TRBJ2-1 TRBV6-5 TGTGCCAGCAGCCAACTAGCGGGACCAGAGCAGTTCTTC CASSQLAGPEQFF
NA TRBD1 TRBJ1-2 TRBV25-1 TGTGCCAGCAGTCCTCGGACAGGCGGTTATGGCTACACCTTC CASSPRTGGYGYTF
NA NA TRBJ1-5 TRBV7-3 TGTGCCAGCAGCTTATCCGGGGCCAGCAATCAGCCCCAGCATTTT CASSLSGASNQPQHF
NA NA TRBJ2-2 TRBV19 TGTGCCAGTAGTATCAGGGTTACGGCCGGGGAGCTGTTTTTT CASSIRVTAGELFF
NA TRBD2 TRBJ2-1 TRBV4-3 TGCGCCAGCAGCCAAGATTGGGCGGGAGCCGTGCGTGAGCAGTTCTTC CASSQDWAGAVREQFF
once TRBD1 TRBJ1-5 TRBV4-3 TGCGCCAGCAGCCAAGGTGGCAGGGGGCAGGAGCCCCAGCATTTT CASSQGGRGQEPQHF
NA TRBD1 TRBJ1-1 TRBV7-6 TGTGCCAGCACCCCAGAGGGGGCAGGGGCCCGCCACGGAAACACTGAAGCTTTCTTT CASTPEGAGARHGNTEAFF
NA NA TRBJ1-2 TRBV4-3 TGCGCCAGCAGCCAAGTACCGGGGGGTAGCTATGGCTACACCTTC CASSQVPGGSYGYTF
once NA TRBJ2-7 TRBV5-1 TGCGCCAGCAGTCCTAGGCCCAACTCAGCCTACGAGCAGTACTTC CASSPRPNSAYEQYF
NA TRBD1 TRBJ1-5 TRBV2 TGTGCCAGCAGTCCCCCGACAGGGGGCGGTTATCAGCCCCAGCATTTT CASSPPTGGGYQPQHF
NA NA TRBJ2-3 TRBV6-2/TRBV6-3 TGTGCCAGCAGTTACCCCCAGGGGACGCAGTATTTT CASSYPQGTQYF
NA NA TRBJ2-2 TRBV9 TGTGCCAGCAGCCCCCGGGAAGGAGAGAAGAACACCGGGGAGCTGTTTTTT CASSPREGEKNTGELFF
once TRBD1 TRBJ1-1 TRBV4-3 TGCGCCAGCAGCCAAGATAAAGGACAGGGGACTGAAGCTTTCTTT CASSQDKGQGTEAFF
NA NA TRBJ2-5 TRBV29-1 TGCAGCGTTGAGCTATTACAGGGGGGGCGGCAAGAGACCCAGTACTTC CSVELLQGGRQETQYF
few TRBD1 TRBJ1-2 TRBV29-1 TGCAGCGTTGAACAAATACAGGGGAACTATGGCTACACCTTC CSVEQIQGNYGYTF